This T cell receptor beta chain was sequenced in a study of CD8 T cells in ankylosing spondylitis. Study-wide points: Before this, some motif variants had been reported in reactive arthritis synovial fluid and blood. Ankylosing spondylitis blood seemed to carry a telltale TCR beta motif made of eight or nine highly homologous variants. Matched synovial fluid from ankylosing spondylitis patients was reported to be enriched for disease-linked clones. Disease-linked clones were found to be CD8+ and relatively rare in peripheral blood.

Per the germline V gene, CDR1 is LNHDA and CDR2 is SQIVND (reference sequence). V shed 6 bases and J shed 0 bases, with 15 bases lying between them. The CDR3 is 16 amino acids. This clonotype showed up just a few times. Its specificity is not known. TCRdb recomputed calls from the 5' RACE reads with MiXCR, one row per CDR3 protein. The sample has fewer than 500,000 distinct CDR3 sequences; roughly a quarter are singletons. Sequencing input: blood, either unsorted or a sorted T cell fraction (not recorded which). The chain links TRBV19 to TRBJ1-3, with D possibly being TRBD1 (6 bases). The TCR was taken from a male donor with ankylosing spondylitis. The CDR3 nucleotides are TGTGCCAGTAGCCTCCCGGGACACCCCTCTGGAAACACCATATATTTT. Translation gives CASSLPGHPSGNTIYF.